The subject of this entry is one TCR beta chain. Its antigen is still unknown. It was autoimmune disease history or systemic immunosuppression that excluded patients. The data were taken from a study of OX40 agonist ivuxolimab in advanced cancers. Study-wide results and caveats: Certain nonresponders likewise exhibited a low normalized T-cell clonal expansion.

CDR3 size: 15 residues. The V gene lost 3 bases and the J gene lost 0 bases, with 9 bases spanning the gap. Germline CDR1 reads LNHNV; CDR2 reads YYDKDF (reference sequence). Measured with immunoSEQ multiplex PCR; TCRdb has only the in-frame clones, and not every one. This repertoire shows around 140,000 clones, over 75% found once; its top ten account for around 0.99%. J is TRBJ1-3 and V is TRBV15; possibly TRBD1 for D (5 bases). The starting material was CD4+ or CD8+ T cells sorted from blood, obtained in a trial of the OX40 agonist ivuxolimab. The source of this sequence is an adult with an advanced solid tumor such as melanoma, head and neck, liver or kidney cancer. CDR3 sequence (DNA): TGTGCCACCAGCAGGGGGACTCACTCTGGAAACACCATATATTTT. This gives the protein CATSRGTHSGNTIYF.